This passage covers 10 T cell receptor beta chains from one sample sequenced in a study of cytomegalovirus exposure and HLA in healthy donors. PCR used 60 Vbeta primers and 13 Jbeta primers. Repertoires were generated with immunoSEQ multiplex PCR, while TCRdb's copy carries only in-frame clones and drops some. The sample records about 110,000 clones, 65% to 80% being singletons. Sequencing input: PBMCs. These receptors came from a male donor in good health and CMV-seronegative.

This clone was found a few times. The gene calls are TRBV6-4 and TRBJ2-3; 7 nucleotides match TRBD2. The germline V gene has CDR1 MRHNA and CDR2 SNTAGT. V gave up 4 bases and J gave up 2 bases; unmatched junction bases: 6. CDR3 size: 15 residues. The CDR3 nucleotides are TGTGCCAGCAGTGCCGGGAGGAGGGACACAGATACGCAGTATTTT. As protein: CASSAGRRDTDTQYF.

This clone was recorded a few times. The V call is TRBV6-1, the J call TRBJ2-1; 9 bases align to TRBD2. This CDR3 is 15 amino acids long. Germline trimming cut 3 bases from V and 8 bases from J; bases unmatched to any gene: 8. Germline V gives CDR1 MNHNS, CDR2 SASEGT. CDR3 sequence reads: CASSERLAGIDEQFF. The CDR3 DNA reads TGTGCCAGCAGTGAGAGGCTAGCGGGAATTGATGAGCAGTTCTTC.

In its sample, this clone was seen a few times. This chain links TRBV29-1 with TRBJ2-1; D might be TRBD1 (5 bases). Trimming shortened V by 2 bases and J by 9 bases, and 14 bases separated the two germline ends. The CDR3 consists of 13 residues. Germline CDR1 SQVTM, CDR2 ANQGSEA. The CDR3 is CSVERGGSSEQFF. CDR3 coding DNA: TGCAGCGTTGAAAGGGGCGGAAGCAGTGAGCAGTTCTTC.

This chain uses TRBV6-1 with TRBJ2-7, with D perhaps TRBD2 (6 bases). Germline V CDR1 and CDR2: MNHNS, SASEGT. CDR3 size: 14 residues. The V and J ends lost 7 bases and 2 bases respectively, with 15 bases between them. In DNA form, the CDR3 reads TGTGCCAGCAATGCGGGACTCCCACCCTACGAGCAGTACTTC. Translating it yields CASNAGLPPYEQYF.

The genes are TRBV2 and TRBJ2-3; the match to TRBD1 covers 9 bases. V lost 6 bases, J lost 7 bases, and 11 bases stayed unmatched. This CDR3 has 15 residues. The germline V gene encodes CDR1 SNHLY and CDR2 FYNNEI. Written as DNA, the CDR3 is TGTGCCAGCAGCCCGTTAGGACAGGGGCGGCATACGCAGTATTTT. It is translated as CASSPLGQGRHTQYF.

The CDR3, as DNA: TGTGCCAGCAGCTTCTTGACACACAGCAATCAGCCCCAGCATTTT. Its protein product is CASSFLTHSNQPQHF. This chain joins TRBV7-3 and TRBJ1-5; D gene ambiguous. With 3 bases removed from V and 1 base from J, the gap between germline ends came to 10 bases. The CDR3 totals 15 residues. Germline V gene data show CDR1 as SGHTA and CDR2 as FQGTGA.

The rearrangement joins TRBV5-1 to TRBJ2-7; D is unclear. The V gene lost 0 bases and the J gene lost 0 bases, with 10 bases spanning the gap. The CDR3 totals 15 residues. Germline V gene lookup returns CDR1 SGHRS and CDR2 YFSETQ. The CDR3 sequence: CASSLGHPASYEQYF. CDR3 DNA: TGCGCCAGCAGCTTGGGACATCCAGCCTCCTACGAGCAGTACTTC.

V gene TRBV28 combines with J gene TRBJ2-7; a weak D match, TRBD1 (5 bases). The V gene lost 3 bases and the J gene lost 9 bases, with 15 bases spanning the gap. The CDR3 contains 13 residues. The V gene's germline CDR1 is MDHEN and CDR2 SYDVKM. The CDR3 bases are TGTGCCAGCAGTTTGGAGACAGACTGGGGGCAGTACTTC. Amino acid sequence: CASSLETDWGQYF.

V and J are TRBV7-2 and TRBJ1-1, with D uncertain. CDR1 is SGHTA, CDR2 FQGNSA, per germline. The CDR3 sequence is 14 residues long. Trimming left V 5 bases short and J 4 bases short, with 14 bases between. CDR3 coding DNA: TGTGCCAGCAGCCCCTACACGGGAAGCACTGAAGCTTTCTTT. It specifies CASSPYTGSTEAFF.

The V call is TRBV30, the J call TRBJ1-1; D is unresolved. The CDR3 covers 13 residues. V gave up 1 base and J gave up 2 bases, with 8 bases separating them. Germline CDR1 and CDR2: GTSNPN and SVGIG (reference sequence). The CDR3 DNA is TGTGCCTGGAGTGCGAACAGCAACACTGAAGCTTTCTTT. Translation: CAWSANSNTEAFF.